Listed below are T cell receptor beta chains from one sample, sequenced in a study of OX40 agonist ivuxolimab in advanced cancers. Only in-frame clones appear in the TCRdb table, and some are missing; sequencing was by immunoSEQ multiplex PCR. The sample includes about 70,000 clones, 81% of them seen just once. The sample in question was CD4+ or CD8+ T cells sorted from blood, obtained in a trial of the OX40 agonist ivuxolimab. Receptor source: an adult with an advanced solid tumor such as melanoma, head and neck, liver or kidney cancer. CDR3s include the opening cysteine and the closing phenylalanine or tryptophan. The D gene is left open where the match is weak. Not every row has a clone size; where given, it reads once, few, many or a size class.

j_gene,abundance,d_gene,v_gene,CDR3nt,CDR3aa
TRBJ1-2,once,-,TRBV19,TGTGCCAGTAGTATAGCTTCAGGCATCCGTGGCTACACCTTC,CASSIASGIRGYTF
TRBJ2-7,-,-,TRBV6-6,TGTGCCAGCAGTCAACTCAACTACGAGCAGTACTTC,CASSQLNYEQYF
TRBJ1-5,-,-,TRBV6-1,TGTGCCAGCAGTGGCCCGCCCGGACAGACACGGCAGCCCCAGCATTTT,CASSGPPGQTRQPQHF
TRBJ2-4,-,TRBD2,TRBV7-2,TGTGCCAGCAGCCTACGGGAGGGAAAAAACATTCAGTACTTC,CASSLREGKNIQYF
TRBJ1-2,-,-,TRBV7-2,TGTGCCAGCAGCTTATACATGGGGGCGTGGGGCTACACCTTC,CASSLYMGAWGYTF
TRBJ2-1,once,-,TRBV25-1,TGTGCCAGCAGTGGCCCGGGGGATAAGGAGCAGTTCTTC,CASSGPGDKEQFF
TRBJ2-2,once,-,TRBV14,TGTGCCAGCAGCCGACTAGACCCCACAGCCACCGGGGAGCTGTTTTTT,CASSRLDPTATGELFF
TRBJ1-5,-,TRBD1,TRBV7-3,TGTGCCAGCAGCGTATATCCCAGGGGGAAGGTGAGCAATCAGCCCCAGCATTTT,CASSVYPRGKVSNQPQHF
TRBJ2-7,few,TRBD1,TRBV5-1,TGCGCCAGCAGCCTGGGACAGGACCTCTACGAGCAGTACTTC,CASSLGQDLYEQYF
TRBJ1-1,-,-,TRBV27,TGTGCCAGCAGTTTAGCTCAGCAGAACACTGAAGCTTTCTTT,CASSLAQQNTEAFF
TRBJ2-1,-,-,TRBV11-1,TGTGCCAGCAGCTTATCCTCAAACAATGAGCAGTTCTTC,CASSLSSNNEQFF
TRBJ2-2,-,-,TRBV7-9,TGTGCCAGCAGCTTAGAGGGGCACGGGGAGCTGTTTTTT,CASSLEGHGELFF
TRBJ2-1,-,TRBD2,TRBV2,TGTGCCAGCGGACTAGCGGGAGGCGAGCAGTTCTTC,CASGLAGGEQFF
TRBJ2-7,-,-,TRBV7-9,TGTGCCAGCAGCTTATGGGGCGGATCAGGATTAACCTACGAGCAGTACTTC,CASSLWGGSGLTYEQYF
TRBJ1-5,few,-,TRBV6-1,TGTGCCAGCAGAGAGACAGGATATCAGCCCCAGCATTTT,CASRETGYQPQHF
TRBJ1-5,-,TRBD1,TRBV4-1,TGCGCCAGCAGCCAAGGCTCGGGACAGGGGAGCCAGCCCCAGCATTTT,CASSQGSGQGSQPQHF
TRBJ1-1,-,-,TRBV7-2,TGTGCCAGCAGCTTAGCACAGGGAGGCCCTGAAGCTTTCTTT,CASSLAQGGPEAFF
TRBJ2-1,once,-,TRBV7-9,TGTGCCAGCAGCGCACCCTCCAGCCGACAGGACAGCTCCTACAATGAGCAGTTCTTC,CASSAPSSRQDSSYNEQFF
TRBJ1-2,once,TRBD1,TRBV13,TGTGCCAGCAGCCAGGGGACAGGGGACTATGGCTACACCTTC,CASSQGTGDYGYTF
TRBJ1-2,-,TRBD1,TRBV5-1,TGCGCCAGCAGCTTGGGACAGGGGGCGGAGGGCTACACCTTC,CASSLGQGAEGYTF
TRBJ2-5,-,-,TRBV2,TGTGCCAGCAGTGGAAGAGAGACCCAGTACTTC,CASSGRETQYF
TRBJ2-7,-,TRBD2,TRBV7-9,TGTGCCAGCAGCCGTATAGCGGGCGCCTCCTACGAGCAGTACTTC,CASSRIAGASYEQYF
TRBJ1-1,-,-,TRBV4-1,TGCGCCAGCAGCCAAGTTGGTCACAGCCGCAACACTGAAGCTTTCTTT,CASSQVGHSRNTEAFF
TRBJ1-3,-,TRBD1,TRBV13,TGTGCCAGCAGCTTAAGACAGGGTGGAAACACCATATATTTT,CASSLRQGGNTIYF
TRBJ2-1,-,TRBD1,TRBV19,TGTGCCAGTAGTATTCTGCCAGGACAGGGTAGTAGTGAGCAGTTCTTC,CASSILPGQGSSEQFF
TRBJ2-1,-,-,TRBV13,TGTGCCAGCAGCTCTCGTGAAGGCTACCTCAATGAGCAGTTCTTC,CASSSREGYLNEQFF
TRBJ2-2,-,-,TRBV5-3,TGTGCCAGAAGCCACCGCCAGGGCGGGACCTTCGGGGAGCTGTTTTTT,CARSHRQGGTFGELFF
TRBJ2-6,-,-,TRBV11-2,TGTGCCAGCAGCCCTCCGGGGGCCAACGTCCTGACTTTC,CASSPPGANVLTF
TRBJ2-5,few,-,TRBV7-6,TGTGCCGGCGCCTTCTTATTGGGGGGTCAAGAGACCCAGTACTTC,CAGAFLLGGQETQYF
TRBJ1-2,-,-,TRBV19,TGTGCCAGTACCCCGGGCTCCGGCGAAAGGTCGTTCGGCTACACCTTC,CASTPGSGERSFGYTF
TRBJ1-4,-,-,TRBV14,TGTGCCAGCAGCCGCTGGGCGCTGATTGCAACTAATGAAAAACTGTTTTTT,CASSRWALIATNEKLFF
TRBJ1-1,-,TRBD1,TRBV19,TGTGCCAGTACCAACCGGGACAGGCTTGAAGCTTTCTTT,CASTNRDRLEAFF
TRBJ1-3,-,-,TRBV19,TGTGCCAGTGGGACGATCCAGAGCTCTGGAAACACCATATATTTT,CASGTIQSSGNTIYF
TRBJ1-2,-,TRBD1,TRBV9,TGTGCCAGCAGCGAGGGCGACAGGGGGATTTTTGGCTACACCTTC,CASSEGDRGIFGYTF
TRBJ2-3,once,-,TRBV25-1,TGTGCCAGCCGGGGGTCTAGCACAGATACGCAGTATTTT,CASRGSSTDTQYF
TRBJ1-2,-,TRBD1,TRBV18,TGTGCCAGCTCACGCATGACAGGGGGCGATGGCTACACCTTC,CASSRMTGGDGYTF
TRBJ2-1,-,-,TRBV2,TGTGCCAGCAGTGCGTTGCAGGCGTACAATGAGCAGTTCTTC,CASSALQAYNEQFF
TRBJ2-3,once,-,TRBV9,TGTGCCAGCAGCACTGGGACCGGATCTAGCACAGATACGCAGTATTTT,CASSTGTGSSTDTQYF
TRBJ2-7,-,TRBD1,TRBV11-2,TGTGCCAGCAGCCACCGGGACAGGGGTTACGGCGAGCAGTACTTC,CASSHRDRGYGEQYF
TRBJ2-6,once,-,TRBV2,TGTGCCAGCGGGGAATTGTCTGGGGCCAACGTCCTGACTTTC,CASGELSGANVLTF
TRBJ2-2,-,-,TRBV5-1,TGCGCCAGCAGCGTGTCAGGGGTTAACACCGGGGAGCTGTTTTTT,CASSVSGVNTGELFF
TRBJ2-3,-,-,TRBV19,TGTGCCAGTAGCGTTGTCATTAGCACAGATACGCAGTATTTT,CASSVVISTDTQYF
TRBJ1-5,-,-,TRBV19,TGTGCCAGTGGGGGATCGGTGAGCAATCAGCCCCAGCATTTT,CASGGSVSNQPQHF
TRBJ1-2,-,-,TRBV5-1,TGCGCCAGCAGCTTGGACGGCAGAAACTATGGCTACACCTTC,CASSLDGRNYGYTF
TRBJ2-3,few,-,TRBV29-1,TGCAGCGTGGAGGGACCCTTTCCCGACACAGATACGCAGTATTTT,CSVEGPFPDTDTQYF
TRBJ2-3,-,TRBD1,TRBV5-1,TGCGCCAGCAGCACCAGACAGGGACCCACAGATACGCAGTATTTT,CASSTRQGPTDTQYF
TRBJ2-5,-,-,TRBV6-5,TGTGCCAGCAGTTCCACAGGGTCGTTGGAGACCCAGTACTTC,CASSSTGSLETQYF